Reported below is one T cell receptor beta chain. The sample originates from a study of CD4 T cells in relation to SARS-CoV-2 and coronaviruses. Before the COVID-19 pandemic, during about 2010-2018, CD4+ T cells were taken from unexposed donors. Naive and memory CD4+ T cells came from enriched cryopreserved PBMCs. The length of the CDR3 is 16 residues. V trimming: 4 bases; J trimming: 5 bases; junction bases outside the gene matches: 4. Germline CDR1 reads LGHDT; CDR2 reads YNNKEL (reference sequence). Sequencing used immunoSEQ multiplex PCR; TCRdb keeps in-frame clones, though not all of them. Among some 68,000 clones listed, approximately 93% were seen once.

This sequence was found in a human donor in good health. The V and J genes are TRBV3-1 (or the pseudogene TRBV3-2) and TRBJ2-1; 14 bases line up with TRBD2. The sequencing sample was made of naive CD4+ T cells from PBMCs. Subset reported: naive CD4+ T cells isolated by negative enrichment. In nucleotides, the CDR3 is TGTGCCAGCAGCCTAATGACTAGCGGGAGGGACAATGAGCAGTTCTTC. Amino acids: CASSLMTSGRDNEQFF.